This T cell receptor beta chain was identified during a study of blood T cell repertoires in COVID-19. Methods used by the authors: Amplification from reference gene primers served as the basis for estimated nucleated cell counts. The method was immunoSEQ multiplex PCR; TCRdb's version includes in-frame clones alone and lacks a portion of them. For V, J and clone size, that table is used; D and trimming come from the DNA. This sample carries 60,000 to 70,000 clones, 88% of them seen once, and the ten largest clones take 10%. This receptor was taken from a woman aged 40 to 49 who had recovered from COVID-19. Sequences were obtained from PBMCs or T cells enriched from blood (not recorded which).

The CDR3: CATSGTTNTGELFF. CDR3 in DNA: TGTGCCACTAGCGGGACTACGAACACCGGGGAGCTGTTTTTT. The rearrangement joins TRBV19 to TRBJ2-2; TRBD2 matches 9 bases. V lost 10 bases and J lost 0; bases outside the gene matches: 3. In germline, CDR1 is LNHDA, CDR2 SQIVND (reference sequence). The CDR3 is made up of 14 amino acids.